This T cell receptor beta chain was profiled in a study of cytomegalovirus exposure and HLA in healthy donors. The wider study: An earlier analysis found around 120 million unique TCR beta sequences from approximately 200 million T cells. Study-level points and caveats: In a later analysis, the majority of CMV-associated beta chains seemingly showed HLA restriction. Upon later analysis, HLA-associated TCR beta chains proved more clonally expanded than other, equally common chains.

60 Vbeta and 13 Jbeta primers were used in PCR. Repertoires were generated with immunoSEQ multiplex PCR, while TCRdb's copy carries only in-frame clones and drops some. The sample records about 180,000 clones, roughly 85% being singletons. This clone was detected only a few times. The target antigen is unknown. There were likely unrecorded immune exposures, though donors were nominally healthy when sampled. The CDR3 spans 14 residues. The V end was cut by 8 bases, the J end by 2 bases, with 15 bases between. Germline V gene lookup returns CDR1 SNHLY and CDR2 FYNNEI. The chain combines TRBV2 with TRBJ1-2, with TRBD1 as a possible D gene (5 bases). Sequences were obtained from PBMCs. The TCR originated in a woman aged 40 to 50 in good health and CMV-seronegative. The CDR3 is CASGDPTANYGYTF. DNA of the CDR3: TGTGCCAGCGGCGACCCGACAGCCAACTATGGCTACACCTTC.